The 18 T cell receptor beta chains below come from one sample, sequenced in a study of breast tumors, draining lymph nodes, adjacent tissues (TCRdb year 2016). The library was prepared using multiplex PCR. Sequencing relied on an Illumina HiSeq 2000. The public sequencing data were trimmed at Q25 with fastp and processed into clonotypes with MiXCR by TCRdb, which kept only in-frame beta chains. Each record represents a unique CDR3 protein, reported with the most common genes and DNA among its rows. Across this sample there are more than 30,000 distinct CDR3 sequences, with roughly 63% seen only once. Jointly, the top ten make up 15% to 20% of the sample. Specimen: breast tumor tissue. These TCRs come from a female donor with breast cancer. Some clones in this sample may be carry-over from other donors' samples.

The sample holds many counts of this clonotype. This chain uses TRBV29-1 with TRBJ1-2; 7 positions agree with TRBD1. The trim removed 3 bases at V and 6 bases at J, leaving 7 bases unmatched. There are 13 residues in the CDR3. Germline V gives CDR1 SQVTM, CDR2 ANQGSEA. The CDR3 is CSVDKGAFDGYTF. The CDR3 DNA is TGCAGCGTTGATAAGGGGGCTTTCGATGGCTACACCTTC. Looking up the rest from reference TRBV29-1 and TRBJ1-2 gives the full variable domain: SAVISQKPSRDICQRGTSLTIQCQVDSQVTMMFWYRQQPGQSLTLIATANQGSEATYESGFVIDKFPISRPNLTFSTLTVSNMSPEDSSIYLCSVDKGAFDGYTFGSGTRLTVV.

This clonotype has a single count. As DNA, the CDR3 is TGTGCCAGCAGCCACGTGGGACAGGGGTTTTTTGGCTACACCTTC. Protein: CASSHVGQGFFGYTF. This chain links TRBV14 with TRBJ1-2, with 10 bases lining up with TRBD1. Trimming removed 3 bases from V and 7 bases from J; junction bases left unmatched: 8. Germline lookup yields CDR1 SGHDN and CDR2 FVKESK. This CDR3 spans 15 amino acids. The full variable domain, its missing parts supplied by reference TRBV14 and TRBJ1-2, is EAGVTQFPSHSVIEKGQTVTLRCDPISGHDNLYWYRRVMGKEIKFLLHFVKESKQDESGMPNNRFLAERTGGTYSTLKVQPAELEDSGVYFCASSHVGQGFFGYTFGSGTRLTVV.

Judged by abundance, this clonotype is medium-sized. The chain recombines TRBV20-1 with TRBJ2-1; 11 bases fit TRBD2. V shed 3 bases, J shed 9 bases, and the junction held 7 bases outside the gene matches. CDR1 and CDR2 from the germline V gene are DFQATT and SNEGSKA (reference sequence). The CDR3 has 14 residues. CDR3 residues: CSARLAGGPAEQFF. CDR3 nucleotide sequence: TGCAGTGCTAGGTTAGCGGGAGGGCCGGCTGAGCAGTTCTTC.

This clonotype was detected many times. A much more abundant neighbour one base away suggests this may be a read error. The chain joins TRBV6-4 to TRBJ2-1; tentatively, D is TRBD2 (5 bases). In germline, CDR1 is MRHNA, CDR2 SNTAGT. The CDR3 sequence is 13 residues long. The CDR3: CASSHSTNNEQFF. The DNA of the CDR3 is TGTGCCAGCAGTCACTCGACTAACAATGAGCAGTTCTTC.

This clonotype appeared many times. The genes are TRBV19 and TRBJ2-2; tentative D call: TRBD1 (6 bases). The length of the CDR3 is 15 residues. CDR1 is LNHDA, CDR2 SQIVND, per germline (reference sequence). Trimming shortened V by 3 bases and J by 2 bases, and 10 bases separated the two germline ends. The CDR3 DNA sequence: TGTGCCAGTAGTATCTCAGGGGTTAACACCGGGGAGCTGTTTTTT. Translating gives CASSISGVNTGELFF. Full variable domain (missing parts from reference TRBV19 and TRBJ2-2): DGGITQSPKYLFRKEGQNVTLSCEQNLNHDAMYWYRQDPGQGLRLIYYSQIVNDFQKGDIAEGYSVSREKKESFPLTVTSAQKNPTAFYLCASSISGVNTGELFFGEGSRLTVL.

The genes are TRBV9 and TRBJ2-1; 9 nucleotides line up with TRBD2. The CDR3 has 16 residues. Looked up from germline, CDR1 is SGDLS and CDR2 is YYNGEE. V lost 0 bases, J lost 4 bases, and 5 bases stayed unmatched. The DNA for the CDR3 is TGTGCCAGCAGCGTAGGCGGGAGGGCCGTATACAATGAGCAGTTCTTC. Protein: CASSVGGRAVYNEQFF.

In its sample, this clonotype was seen many times. Given a much more abundant clone one base away, this may be a read error. The chain carries TRBV20-1 and TRBJ2-6; possibly TRBD1 for D (5 bases). CDR1 and CDR2 from the germline V gene are DFQATT and SNEGSKA (reference sequence). There are 13 residues in the CDR3. DNA of the CDR3: TGCAGTGCTAGAGAGAGTGGGGCCAACGCCCTGACTTTC. Translating gives CSARESGANALTF.

V and J are TRBV19 and TRBJ1-5, with D possibly TRBD1 on 6 matching bases. This CDR3 is built from 15 residues. In germline, CDR1 is LNHDA, CDR2 SQIVND (reference sequence). V was trimmed by 7 bases and J by 3 bases, leaving 16 bases between them. This chain's CDR3 is CASTKTGDFNQPQHF. The CDR3 DNA reads TGTGCCAGTACCAAGACAGGAGACTTCAATCAGCCCCAGCATTTT.

A note on this clonotype: A much larger clonotype is one base distant, so this may be a read error. In DNA form, the CDR3 reads TGTGCCAGCAGTTGGACTAGCGGGAGCAATGAGCAGTTCTTC. This gives the protein CASSWTSGSNEQFF. This chain links TRBV2 with TRBJ2-1; 13 positions match TRBD2. The J segment lost 6 bases and the V segment lost 5 bases, leaving 1 base of the junction unmatched. The CDR3 sequence is 14 residues long. The V gene's germline CDR1 is SNHLY and CDR2 FYNNEI.

This clonotype was recorded many times. The chain uses TRBV27 and TRBJ1-6; 7 positions match TRBD1. Looked up from germline, CDR1 is MNHEY and CDR2 is SMNVEV (reference sequence). The CDR3 is 15 residues long. V was pared by 2 bases and J by 7 bases, with 5 bases of the junction left unmatched. For the CDR3, the DNA is TGTGCCAGCAGTTTAGAACAGGGGAGGAATTCACCCCTCCACTTT. This sequence encodes CASSLEQGRNSPLHF.

This chain links TRBV20-1 with TRBJ1-4; D ambiguous. With 6 bases removed from V and 8 bases from J, the gap between germline ends came to 25 bases. The CDR3 length is 16 residues. Germline V lookup: CDR1 DFQATT, CDR2 SNEGSKA (reference sequence). CDR3 DNA sequence: TGCAGTGCCGTACGAGGGATTTTATTGGCGGGGGAAAAACTGTTTTTT. It encodes CSAVRGILLAGEKLFF.

The chain recombines TRBV25-1 with TRBJ2-2; TRBD1 matches 9 bases. V lost 3 bases and J lost 6; bases outside the gene matches: 8. Germline CDR1 reads MGHDK; CDR2 reads SYGVNS. The length of the CDR3 is 16 residues. The CDR3, as DNA: TGTGCCAGCAGTGACCTGGACAGGGGAAGGTCCGGGGAGCTGTTTTTT. Translating it yields CASSDLDRGRSGELFF.

The chain carries TRBV12-3 or TRBV12-4 and TRBJ1-2; D unclear. Deletions cut 6 bases from V and 5 bases from J, with 13 bases between. CDR3 length: 13 residues. The CDR3 loop reads CASSWGPKYGYTF. CDR3 sequence (DNA): TGTGCCAGCAGCTGGGGTCCAAAGTATGGCTACACCTTC.

This clonotype was recorded only once. The chain carries TRBV7-2 and TRBJ2-1; the D gene is possibly TRBD2 (7 bases). The CDR3 has 13 residues. Germline V gives CDR1 SGHTA, CDR2 FQGNSA. Between the trimmed V and J ends, which lost 5 bases and 7 bases, there was a span of 12 bases. In DNA, the CDR3 is TGTGCCAGCAGCGGGGGGGCGAAGAATGAGCAGTTCTTC. Translating it yields CASSGGAKNEQFF. The full variable domain, completed using reference TRBV7-2 and TRBJ2-1, is GAGVSQSPSNKVTEKGKDVELRCDPISGHTALYWYRQSLGQGLEFLIYFQGNSAPDKSGLPSDRFSAERTGGSVSTLTIQRTQQEDSAVYLCASSGGAKNEQFFGPGTRLTVL.

By proportion, this clonotype is medium-sized. The V gene is TRBV7-9, the J gene TRBJ1-6; D is unclear. The CDR3 contains 13 residues. V was clipped by 1 base and J by 10 bases, with 8 bases between them. Germline V CDR1 and CDR2: SEHNR, FQNEAQ (reference sequence). For the CDR3, the DNA is TGTGCCAGCAGCTTAGATCTTTACTCACCCCTCCACTTT. The encoded protein is CASSLDLYSPLHF.

This clonotype was counted a few times. CDR3 coding DNA: TGTGCCAGCAGCTCGAGCGGGGGATCACCCCTCCACTTT. Amino acids: CASSSSGGSPLHF. The chain combines TRBV7-9 with TRBJ1-6; D is possibly TRBD1 (5 bases). V lost 4 bases and J 10 bases, leaving 11 bases between the germline ends. The CDR3 consists of 13 residues. The germline CDR1 and CDR2 sequences are SEHNR and FQNEAQ (reference sequence). Full variable domain (rest looked up from reference TRBV7-9 and TRBJ1-6): DTGVSQNPRHKITKRGQNVTFRCDPISEHNRLYWYRQTLGQGPEFLTYFQNEAQLEKSRLLSDRFSAERPKGSFSTLEIQRTEQGDSAMYLCASSSSGGSPLHFGNGTRLTVT.

V gene TRBV24-1 combines with J gene TRBJ1-2; 8 positions match TRBD1. The CDR3 spans 13 residues. The V segment lost 2 bases and the J segment 8 bases; nucleotides outside the gene matches: 3. Germline V lookup: CDR1 KGHDR, CDR2 SFDVKD. DNA of the CDR3: TGTGCCACCAGTGATTCGACAGGGGTCGGCTACACCTTC. This codes for CATSDSTGVGYTF.

This clonotype ranks as medium-sized. V and J are TRBV7-8 and TRBJ2-5; D may be TRBD1 (6 bases). Trimming pared 0 bases from V and 5 bases from J, leaving 13 bases between. From germline, CDR1 is SGHVS and CDR2 FQNEAQ. The CDR3 contains 15 residues. This CDR3 reads CASSLAQTGWETQYF. The CDR3 DNA reads as TGTGCCAGCAGCTTAGCTCAAACAGGGTGGGAGACCCAGTACTTC.